This T cell receptor beta chain was captured by sequencing in a study of memory CD4+ T cells and cytomegalovirus serostatus. Study-wide background: This sample comes from healthy Belgian adults, several CMV seropositive, approximately 25 seronegative. Study outcomes and limitations: Each of 67 CMV-associated TCRbeta sequences occurred in one to five individuals.

The sort gate was single viable CD3+CD4+CD8-CD45RO+ cells for memory CD4+ T cells. Total CD4+ T cells were enriched by CD4 positive selection. This CDR3 contains 18 residues. Per the germline V gene, CDR1 is SGHRS and CDR2 is YFSETQ. Germline trimming cut 4 bases from V and 0 bases from J; bases unmatched to any gene: 16. With respect to this clone: The antigen is unknown.

Original handling: After removing out-of-frame reads, over 2 million distinct TCRbeta sequences remained. Sequenced by immunoSEQ multiplex PCR; TCRdb stores in-frame clones only, minus some. V and J calls and clone size are given by that table; D and trimming were obtained from the DNA. The repertoire holds over 75,000 clones, with about 80% as singletons. This TCR came from an adult in good health and CMV-seropositive. The source material was memory CD4+ T cells from blood. V is TRBV5-1 and J is TRBJ2-7, with 7 bases fitting TRBD1. CDR3 sequence (DNA): TGCGCCAGCAGCCACCTAGGAGTAGGGACAGCCAGCTCCTACGAGCAGTACTTC. It translates to CASSHLGVGTASSYEQYF.